Each of the 21 T cell receptor beta chains below was sequenced from the same sample in a study of identifying expanded T cells in peripheral blood. Some clones are missing from TCRdb's copy, which holds only in-frame ones; the method was immunoSEQ multiplex PCR. This sample has some 120,000 clones; about four fifths occur once, and the top ten carry roughly 3.3%. The sample comprised blood. The receptors stem from a person aged 18 to 75 in good health.

The chain joins TRBV2 to TRBJ1-3, with D perhaps TRBD1 (5 bases). Trimming shortened V by 2 bases and J by 4 bases, and 12 bases separated the two germline ends. CDR1 is SNHLY and CDR2 is FYNNEI in the germline V gene. The CDR3 covers 15 residues. CDR3 DNA sequence: TGTGCCAGCAGTGAATGGGGGGACGTCGGAAACACCATATATTTT. Protein sequence: CASSEWGDVGNTIYF.

This sequence joins TRBV9 and TRBJ1-4; unclear D gene. The V end lost 4 bases, the J end lost 8 bases, and 6 bases lay between the germline ends. CDR1 and CDR2 (germline): SGDLS, YYNGEE. The CDR3 extends over 11 amino acids. In nucleotides, the CDR3 is TGTGCCAGCAGCTCGGGAGAAAAACTGTTTTTT. Its protein is CASSSGEKLFF.

The gene calls are TRBV18 and TRBJ1-3; TRBD1 is a possible D gene (6 bases). Between the trimmed V and J ends, which lost 3 bases and 4 bases, there was a span of 16 bases. The germline gives CDR1 KGHSH, CDR2 LQKENI. The CDR3 extends over 16 amino acids. The CDR3: CASSPQAWTEGNTIYF. CDR3 nucleotide sequence: TGTGCCAGCTCACCCCAAGCGTGGACAGAGGGAAACACCATATATTTT.

This chain links TRBV7-3 with TRBJ1-2; D unresolved. CDR1 and CDR2 (germline): SGHTA, FQGTGA. The CDR3 spans 13 residues. Trimming took off 5 bases at V and 3 bases at J, with 10 bases between the two ends. DNA for the CDR3: TGTGCCAGCAGCCCCCAGCCTGACTATGGCTACACCTTC. Amino acids: CASSPQPDYGYTF.

The chain joins TRBV5-6 to TRBJ1-5; no reliable D call. V lost 0 bases and J 9 bases, leaving 10 bases between the germline ends. CDR1 SGHDT and CDR2 YYEEEE come from the germline V gene. The CDR3 length is 13 residues. The CDR3 bases are TGTGCCAGCAGCTTGGGGAGAGAGGGGCCCCAGCATTTT. Translation gives CASSLGREGPQHF.

The V call is TRBV5-8, the J call TRBJ1-5, with 7 bases aligning to TRBD1. The germline V gene encodes CDR1 SGHTS and CDR2 YDEGEE. CDR3 length: 15 amino acids. Germline trimming cut 4 bases from V and 4 bases from J; bases unmatched to any gene: 8. The CDR3: CASSEPGTVNQPQHF. CDR3 in DNA: TGTGCCAGCAGCGAACCCGGGACAGTGAATCAGCCCCAGCATTTT.

The J gene is TRBJ1-2, the V gene TRBV5-8, with 9 nucleotides matching TRBD1. Germline values: CDR1 SGHTS, CDR2 YDEGEE. The CDR3 covers 15 residues. Trimming took 4 bases from V and 8 from J; bases not matched to a gene: 12. CDR3 amino acids: CASSPGTGLRKGYTF. CDR3 nucleotides: TGTGCCAGCAGCCCCGGGACAGGGTTGAGGAAGGGCTACACCTTC.

The CDR3 is CAWSTQMWSNQPQHF. The CDR3 coding sequence is TGTGCCTGGAGCACCCAGATGTGGAGCAATCAGCCCCAGCATTTT. The rearrangement joins TRBV30 to TRBJ1-5, with D unclear. V was cut by 3 bases and J by 1 base, with 13 bases left in between. Germline CDR1 and CDR2: GTSNPN and SVGIG (reference sequence). This CDR3 region has 15 residues.

The rearrangement joins TRBV30 to TRBJ1-1; D ambiguous. Germline CDR1 is GTSNPN and CDR2 is SVGIG (reference sequence). The CDR3 runs 13 residues. With 3 bases removed from V and 2 bases from J, the gap between germline ends came to 10 bases. The CDR3 loop is CAWRRSLNTEAFF. The DNA for the CDR3 is TGTGCCTGGAGGAGGTCTTTAAACACTGAAGCTTTCTTT.

This clone was picked up one time. The V and J genes are TRBV6-5 and TRBJ1-1; 8 bases are shared with TRBD1. The length of the CDR3 is 11 residues. V gave up 6 bases and J gave up 11 bases; unmatched junction bases: 5. CDR1 and CDR2 from the germline V gene are MNHEY and SVGAGI. The CDR3 nucleotides are TGTGCCAGCAGATATCAGGGGGCCGCTTTCTTT. Encoded protein: CASRYQGAAFF.

For the CDR3, the DNA is TGTGCCAGCAGCCCCGGGACAGGGCTTAGTTACGAGCAGTACTTC. Translated, it gives CASSPGTGLSYEQYF. The chain carries TRBV7-9 and TRBJ2-7, with 9 bases that match TRBD1. CDR3 length: 15 amino acids. V lost 5 bases, J lost 4 bases, and 9 bases stayed unmatched. Looked up from germline, CDR1 is SEHNR and CDR2 is FQNEAQ (reference sequence).

The chain has TRBV6-1 and TRBJ1-5; D is undetermined. Germline V gene lookup returns CDR1 MNHNS and CDR2 SASEGT. V lost 2 bases and J 9 bases, leaving 11 bases between the germline ends. The CDR3 runs 13 residues. The CDR3 DNA sequence: TGTGCCAGCAGTGAACTGGCGGCAGGGCCCCAGCATTTT. This sequence encodes CASSELAAGPQHF.

The chain has TRBV27 and TRBJ1-5; D call uncertain. In germline, CDR1 is MNHEY, CDR2 SMNVEV (reference sequence). Trimming shortened V by 2 bases and J by 4 bases, and 6 bases separated the two germline ends. The CDR3 length is 13 residues. The CDR3 loop is CASSLEVNQPQHF. CDR3 sequence (DNA): TGTGCCAGCAGTTTAGAAGTTAATCAGCCCCAGCATTTT.

The DNA for the CDR3 is TGTGCCAGCAGCACCAACAGGGGGCCGGGGCAGCCCCAGCATTTT. Its translation: CASSTNRGPGQPQHF. V usage is TRBV11-3 and J usage is TRBJ1-5, with 9 bases that match TRBD1. The germline gives CDR1 SGHNT, CDR2 YENEEA. The CDR3 spans 15 residues. Trimming at V came to 5 bases and at J to 7 bases, leaving 9 bases not matched to a gene.

The chain carries TRBV5-1 and TRBJ2-3; D gene uncertain. This CDR3 is built from 18 residues. Trimming took off 0 bases at V and 2 bases at J, with 19 bases between the two ends. The germline V gene has CDR1 SGHRS and CDR2 YFSETQ. CDR3 protein: CASSLAGWVSRYTDTQYF. The CDR3 DNA reads TGCGCCAGCAGCTTGGCCGGTTGGGTATCTAGATACACAGATACGCAGTATTTT.

The chain links TRBV19 to TRBJ1-1; D is unresolved. CDR1 and CDR2 (germline): LNHDA, SQIVND (reference sequence). Trimming removed 5 bases at V and 0 bases at J, with 10 bases between. The CDR3 covers 14 residues. The CDR3 reads CASSPSGLNTEAFF. The CDR3 DNA is TGTGCCAGTAGTCCCTCGGGATTGAACACTGAAGCTTTCTTT.

This clone has only a few counts. This chain joins TRBV4-1 and TRBJ1-1; the D gene is possibly TRBD1 (6 bases). Germline CDR1 reads MGHRA; CDR2 reads YSYEKL. The length of the CDR3 is 16 residues. Trimming took 10 bases from V and 0 from J, leaving 21 bases between them. For the CDR3, the DNA is TGCGCCACCTCCAAGGCGGGGGGCTTCTTGAACACTGAAGCTTTCTTT. Its protein product is CATSKAGGFLNTEAFF.

The chain combines TRBV6-5 with TRBJ2-7; no clear D gene. CDR3 length: 15 amino acids. CDR1 and CDR2 (germline): MNHEY, SVGAGI. V was shortened by 0 bases and J by 2 bases, with 11 bases between the two germline ends. This CDR3 is CASSYSHLKPYEQYF. The CDR3 region has the DNA TGTGCCAGCAGTTACTCCCACCTAAAGCCCTACGAGCAGTACTTC.

This clone was seen only once. The rearrangement joins TRBV5-1 to TRBJ2-4; D ambiguous. Germline loops: CDR1 SGHRS, CDR2 YFSETQ. The CDR3 length is 15 residues. Between the trimmed V and J ends, which lost 0 bases and 1 base, there was a span of 8 bases. The CDR3 DNA is TGCGCCAGCAGCTTGGAGGTCGGGGCCAAAAACATTCAGTACTTC. This codes for CASSLEVGAKNIQYF.

The chain uses TRBV11-2 and TRBJ2-7; possibly TRBD1 for D (6 bases). V shed 6 bases and J shed 2 bases, with 17 bases lying between them. The CDR3 is 15 amino acids. Germline CDR1 is SGHAT and CDR2 is FQNNGV. CDR3 sequence: CASRVVGTPTYEQYF. CDR3 nucleotides: TGTGCCAGCAGAGTTGTCGGGACACCCACCTACGAGCAGTACTTC. Supplemented by reference TRBV11-2 and TRBJ2-7, the full variable domain reads EAGVAQSPRYKIIEKRQSVAFWCNPISGHATLYWYQQILGQGPKLLIQFQNNGVVDDSQLPKDRFSAERLKGVDSTLKIQPAKLEDSAVYLCASRVVGTPTYEQYFGPGTRLTVT.

This clone was observed once. The chain combines TRBV5-1 with TRBJ1-1; no definite D call. The CDR3 runs to 16 residues. CDR1 SGHRS and CDR2 YFSETQ come from the germline V gene. Trimming took off 0 bases at V and 1 base at J, with 13 bases between the two ends. This chain's CDR3 is CASSLDQEAGNTEAFF. CDR3 nucleotides: TGCGCCAGCAGCTTGGATCAAGAGGCAGGGAACACTGAAGCTTTCTTT.